This T cell receptor beta chain was sequenced for a study of blood T cell repertoires in COVID-19. The wider study: Samples representing acute and convalescent COVID-19 were sourced from the United States, Italy and Spain. The analysed material was cDNA or gDNA that came from T cells, B-cell-depleted T cells, or PBMCs.

CDR3 length: 17 amino acids. Germline CDR1 reads SNHLY; CDR2 reads FYNNEI. Trimming removed 3 bases from V and 9 bases from J; junction bases left unmatched: 16. This clone has a single count. How the authors handled the data: Nucleated cell number was recorded as an estimate derived from reference gene primer amplification. Generated by immunoSEQ multiplex PCR, the TCRdb table keeps only in-frame clones and is missing some. The V and J calls and clone size come from that table; D and trimming were worked out from the DNA. Of 100,000 to 130,000 clones listed, 80% to 90% are singletons. The genes are TRBV2 and TRBJ2-1; 8 bases align to TRBD2. This TCR was sampled from a man in his forties or fifties with active or convalescent COVID-19. Sample: peripheral blood. This CDR3 is CASSEESGTRRNGEQFF. CDR3 bases: TGTGCCAGCAGTGAGGAGTCCGGGACTAGGAGGAATGGTGAGCAGTTCTTC. Using reference TRBV2 and TRBJ2-1 for the parts outside the CDR3, the full variable domain is EPEVTQTPSHQVTQMGQEVILRCVPISNHLYFYWYRQILGQKVEFLVSFYNNEISEKSEIFDDQFSVERPDGSNFTLKIRSTKLEDSAMYFCASSEESGTRRNGEQFFGPGTRLTVL.